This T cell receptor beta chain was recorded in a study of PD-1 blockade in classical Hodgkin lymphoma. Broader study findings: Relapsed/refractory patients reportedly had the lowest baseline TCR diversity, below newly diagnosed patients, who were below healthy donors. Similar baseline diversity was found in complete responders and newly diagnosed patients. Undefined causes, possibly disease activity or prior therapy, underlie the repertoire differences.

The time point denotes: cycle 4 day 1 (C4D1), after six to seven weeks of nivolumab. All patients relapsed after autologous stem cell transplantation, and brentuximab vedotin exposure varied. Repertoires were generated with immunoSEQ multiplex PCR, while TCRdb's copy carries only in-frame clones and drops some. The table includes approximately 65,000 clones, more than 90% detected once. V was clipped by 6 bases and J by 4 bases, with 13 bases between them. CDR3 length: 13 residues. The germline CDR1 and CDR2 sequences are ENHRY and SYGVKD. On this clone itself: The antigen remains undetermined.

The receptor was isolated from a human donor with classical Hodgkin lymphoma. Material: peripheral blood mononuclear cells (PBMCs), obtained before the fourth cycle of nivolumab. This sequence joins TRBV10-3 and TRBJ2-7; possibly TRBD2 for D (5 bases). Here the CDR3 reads CAIRGDYPYEQYF. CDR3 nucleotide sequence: TGTGCCATCAGAGGAGACTACCCTTACGAGCAGTACTTC.